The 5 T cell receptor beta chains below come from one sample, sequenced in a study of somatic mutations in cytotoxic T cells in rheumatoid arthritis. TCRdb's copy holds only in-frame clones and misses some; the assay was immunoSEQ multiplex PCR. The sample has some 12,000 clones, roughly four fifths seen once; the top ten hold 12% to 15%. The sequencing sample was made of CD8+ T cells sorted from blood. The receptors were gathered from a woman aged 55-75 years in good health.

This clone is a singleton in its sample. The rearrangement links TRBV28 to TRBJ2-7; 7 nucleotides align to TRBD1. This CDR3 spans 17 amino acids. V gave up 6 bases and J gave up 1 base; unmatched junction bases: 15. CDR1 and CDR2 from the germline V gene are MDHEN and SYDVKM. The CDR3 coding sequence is TGTGCCAGCAGGCCCGGGTTTGGGGACAGCCCGTCCTACGAGCAGTACGTC. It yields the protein CASRPGFGDSPSYEQYV.

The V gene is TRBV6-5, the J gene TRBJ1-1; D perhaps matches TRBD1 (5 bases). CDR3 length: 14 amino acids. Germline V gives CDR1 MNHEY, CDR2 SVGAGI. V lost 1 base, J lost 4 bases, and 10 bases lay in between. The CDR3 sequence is CASSYYRGSTEAFF. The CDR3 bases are TGTGCCAGCAGTTACTATAGGGGCTCCACTGAAGCTTTCTTT.

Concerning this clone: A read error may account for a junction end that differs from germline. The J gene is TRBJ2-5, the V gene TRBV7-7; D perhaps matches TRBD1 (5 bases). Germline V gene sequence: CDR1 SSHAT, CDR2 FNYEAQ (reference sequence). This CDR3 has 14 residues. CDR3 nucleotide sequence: TGTGCTAGCAGCTCCGGACACGGCCAAGAGACCCAGTACTTC. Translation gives CASSSGHGQETQYF.

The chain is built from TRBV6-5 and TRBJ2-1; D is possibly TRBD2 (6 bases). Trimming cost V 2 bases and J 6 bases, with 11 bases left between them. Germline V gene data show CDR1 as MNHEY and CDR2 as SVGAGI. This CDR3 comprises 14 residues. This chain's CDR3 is CASSYPGTANEQFF. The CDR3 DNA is TGTGCCAGCAGTTACCCTGGGACTGCCAATGAGCAGTTCTTC.

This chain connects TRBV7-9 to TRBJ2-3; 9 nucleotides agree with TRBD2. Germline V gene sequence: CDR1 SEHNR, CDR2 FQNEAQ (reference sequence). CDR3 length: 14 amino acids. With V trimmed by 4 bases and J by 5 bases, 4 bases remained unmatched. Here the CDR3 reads CASSWTSVRDTQYF. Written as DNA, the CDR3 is TGTGCCAGCAGCTGGACTAGCGTGAGAGATACGCAGTATTTT.